Listed here are 31 T cell receptor beta chains from one sample, sequenced in a study of regulatory T cells in long-lasting Graves disease. Regarding time point: newly diagnosed GD, antithyroid drugs for less than 3 months. Construction of the TCR library relied on RNA isolated from PBMCs. The authors built TCR beta libraries using iRepertoire HTBI primers and Arm-PCR of CDR3 regions. MiXCR, run by TCRdb on the multiplex PCR reads, gives a single entry per CDR3 protein. The sample holds 400,000 to 500,000 distinct CDR3 sequences; less than 20% are singletons and the top ten take about 10%. This sample also appeared in a second study, on T cells in Graves' hyperthyroidism and ophthalmopathy.

The sample here was peripheral blood mononuclear cells (PBMCs), taken at new diagnosis, from a patient treated with antithyroid drugs. Receptors originate from a woman aged 25 to 39 with Graves disease.

The genes are TRBV3-1 and TRBJ2-6; tentative D call: TRBD2 (5 bases). Trimming removed 8 bases from V and 0 bases from J, with 5 bases in between. CDR1 and CDR2 (germline): LGHDT, YNNKEL (reference sequence). CDR3 size: 13 residues. This CDR3 is CASGSSGANVLTF. The CDR3 nucleotides read TGTGCCAGCGGGAGCTCTGGGGCCAACGTCCTGACTTTC.

This clonotype was picked up many times. This chain links TRBV29-1 with TRBJ1-2; no clear D. This CDR3 has 14 amino acids. Trimming stripped 4 bases from V and 2 bases from J, with 14 bases between. CDR1 and CDR2 (germline): SQVTM, ANQGSEA. The DNA for the CDR3 is TGCAGCGTTGCTATCCCGGGCACCAACTATGGCTACACCTTC. Translating gives CSVAIPGTNYGYTF.

The V call is TRBV20-1, the J call TRBJ2-4; the match to TRBD1 covers 7 bases. V lost 6 bases to trimming and J lost 9 bases; unmatched junction nucleotides: 8. This CDR3 has 12 residues. The germline V gene has CDR1 DFQATT and CDR2 SNEGSKA (reference sequence). This chain's CDR3 is CSASTGLGIQYF. The CDR3 nucleotides are TGCAGTGCATCGACAGGGTTAGGCATTCAGTACTTC.

This clonotype has a handful of counts. The chain links TRBV29-1 to TRBJ2-3, with 10 bases matching TRBD2. Germline-derived CDR1 and CDR2 are SQVTM and ANQGSEA. This CDR3 is built from 15 residues. The junction had 10 bases not matched to a gene; V was cut back by 4 bases and J by 6 bases. This CDR3 is CSVASGRGGADTQYF. The DNA of the CDR3 is TGCAGCGTTGCTAGCGGGAGAGGGGGGGCGGATACGCAGTATTTT.

Turning to this clonotype: Since a much larger clone is just one base distant, this may be a read error. The CDR3 DNA reads TGCTCCACCACTGGACGGGACACCGGGGAGCTGTTTTTT. Encoded protein: CSTTGRDTGELFF. The gene calls are TRBV5-1 and TRBJ2-2; D call uncertain. Germline values: CDR1 SGHRS, CDR2 YFSETQ. The CDR3 spans 13 residues.

There are many counts of this clonotype. The J gene is TRBJ2-1, the V gene TRBV5-1; D is perhaps TRBD2 (6 bases). The CDR3 is 14 amino acids. V was shortened by 1 base and J by 10 bases, with 15 bases between the two germline ends. Germline-derived CDR1 and CDR2 are SGHRS and YFSETQ. This CDR3 reads CASSLIGEAREQFF. The CDR3 coding sequence is TGCGCCAGCAGCTTGATCGGGGAGGCGCGGGAGCAGTTCTTC.

V gene TRBV7-9 combines with J gene TRBJ2-3; D possibly corresponds to TRBD2 (5 bases). The CDR3 has 16 amino acids. Germline values: CDR1 SEHNR, CDR2 FQNEAQ (reference sequence). Between the trimmed V and J ends, which lost 5 bases and 5 bases, there was a span of 20 bases. CDR3 sequence reads: CASSPSAGGNEDTQYF. CDR3 coding DNA: TGTGCCAGCAGCCCCTCGGCGGGTGGGAATGAAGATACGCAGTATTTT. The full variable domain, completed using reference TRBV7-9 and TRBJ2-3, is DTGVSQNPRHKITKRGQNVTFRCDPISEHNRLYWYRQTLGQGPEFLTYFQNEAQLEKSRLLSDRFSAERPKGSFSTLEIQRTEQGDSAMYLCASSPSAGGNEDTQYFGPGTRLTVL.

This clonotype has at least ten counts. This chain joins TRBV30 and TRBJ2-1, with TRBD2 as a possible D gene (6 bases). Trimming shortened V by 0 bases and J by 3 bases, and 15 bases separated the two germline ends. Per the germline V gene, CDR1 is GTSNPN and CDR2 is SVGIG (reference sequence). This CDR3 comprises 16 residues. The CDR3 coding sequence is TGTGCCTGGAGTGTACCCCCCACGGGAGTCTACAATGAGCAGTTCTTC. As protein: CAWSVPPTGVYNEQFF. The full variable domain, with the rest looked up from reference TRBV30 and TRBJ2-1, is SQTIHQWPATLVQPVGSPLSLECTVEGTSNPNLYWYRQAAGRGLQLLFYSVGIGQISSEVPQNLSASRPQDRQFILSSKKLLLSDSGFYLCAWSVPPTGVYNEQFFGPGTRLTVL.

V usage is TRBV19 and J usage is TRBJ2-5, with D perhaps matching TRBD2 (7 bases). Germline V CDR1 and CDR2: LNHDA, SQIVND (reference sequence). The CDR3 covers 14 residues. Trimming took 4 bases from V and 3 from J, leaving 12 bases between them. The CDR3 region is CASSRGGTEETQYF. In nucleotides, the CDR3 is TGTGCCAGTAGTAGGGGGGGCACGGAAGAGACCCAGTACTTC.

This clonotype was seen more than once but under ten times. The junction and the germline gene differ at one end; a read error may be behind it. This chain links TRBV7-3 with TRBJ2-7, with D perhaps matching TRBD1 or TRBD2 (5 bases each). Germline lookup yields CDR1 SGHTA and CDR2 FQGTGA. The CDR3 runs 13 residues. The CDR3 sequence is CASSLTPLGEQHF. For the CDR3, the DNA is TGTGCCAGCAGCTTAACTCCCCTGGGGGAGCAGCACTTC.

This clonotype was detected a few times. CDR3 sequence (DNA): TGTGCCATCAGTGATGGTGGGCGGAACACTGAAGCTTTCTTT. This codes for CAISDGGRNTEAFF. The chain combines TRBV10-3 with TRBJ1-1; D is uncertain. V dropped 3 bases and J dropped 1 base, with 9 bases sitting between them. This CDR3 is built from 14 residues. Germline CDR1 is ENHRY and CDR2 is SYGVKD.

This clonotype was seen repeatedly, ten times or more. V and J are TRBV12-3 or TRBV12-4 and TRBJ2-7; D perhaps matches TRBD2 (5 bases). V was clipped by 6 bases and J by 3 bases, with 18 bases between them. The CDR3 runs 15 residues. The CDR3 region has the DNA TGTGCCAGCAGCTTCGCGGGCGGGTACGACTACGAGCAGTACTTC. This translates into CASSFAGGYDYEQYF.

This rearrangement joins TRBV19 to TRBJ2-7, with D tentatively TRBD1 (5 bases). The CDR3 is made up of 14 amino acids. The ends were cut back, 9 bases at V and 2 bases at J, with 17 bases in the middle. Germline V CDR1 and CDR2: LNHDA, SQIVND (reference sequence). The CDR3 coding sequence is TGTGCCAGCGGCTGGGGCGGACGGACCTACGAGCAGTACTTC. Amino acid sequence: CASGWGGRTYEQYF.

This clonotype was counted many times. This chain links TRBV6-1 with TRBJ1-1; D remains unclear. V was trimmed by 3 bases and J by 4 bases, leaving 15 bases between them. The CDR3 has 15 amino acids. CDR1 is MNHNS and CDR2 is SASEGT in the germline V gene. The CDR3 here is CASSDRSLFSTEAFF. The CDR3 bases are TGTGCCAGCAGTGATCGGAGCCTATTTTCCACTGAAGCTTTCTTT.

This clonotype was observed many times. The chain has TRBV20-1 and TRBJ2-1; weak D call: TRBD1 (5 bases). The CDR3 consists of 14 residues. The germline CDR1 and CDR2 sequences are DFQATT and SNEGSKA (reference sequence). Between the trimmed V and J ends, which lost 2 bases and 6 bases, there was a span of 14 bases. As DNA, the CDR3 is TGCAGTGCTAGACAGGGTATGGTGGGCAATGAGCAGTTCTTC. Its translation is CSARQGMVGNEQFF.

The chain combines TRBV18 with TRBJ2-1; TRBD1 agrees at 8 bases. The J call may be wrong; the DNA end is better matched by TRBJ2-5. CDR1 KGHSH and CDR2 LQKENI come from the germline V gene. The CDR3 sequence is 15 residues long. Here the CDR3 reads CASSRPDRGQETQYF. The CDR3, as DNA: TGTGCCAGCTCACGTCCCGACAGGGGACAAGAGACCCAGTACTTC.

This clonotype was counted at least ten times. The V gene is TRBV30, the J gene TRBJ2-6; 13 nucleotides agree with TRBD2. CDR3 length: 17 residues. Germline V gene sequence: CDR1 GTSNPN, CDR2 SVGIG (reference sequence). With V trimmed by 5 bases and J by 4 bases, 8 bases remained unmatched. The CDR3 DNA follows: TGTGCCTGGGGTGGACTAGCGGGAGTTTCAGGGGCCAACGTCCTGACTTTC. It encodes CAWGGLAGVSGANVLTF.

This clonotype appeared a few times. V and J are TRBV29-1 and TRBJ1-1; 8 bases map to TRBD1. Trimming cost V 6 bases and J 5 bases; bases outside gene matches: 8. The germline CDR1 and CDR2 sequences are SQVTM and ANQGSEA. The CDR3 is 13 amino acids. Written as DNA, the CDR3 is TGCAGCGTAGCTGGACAGGGTGGAACTGAAGCTTTCTTT. Encoded protein: CSVAGQGGTEAFF.

There are a few counts of this clonotype. The genes are TRBV6-2 or TRBV6-3 and TRBJ2-6; D uncertain. CDR1 is MNHEY and CDR2 is SVGEGT in the germline V gene. V gave up 6 bases and J gave up 2 bases, with 14 bases separating them. This CDR3 spans 16 amino acids. DNA of the CDR3: TGTGCCAGCAGAGTCGCGATGAGGACTGGGGCCAACGTCCTGACTTTC. Translation: CASRVAMRTGANVLTF.

This clonotype appeared many times. The chain recombines TRBV2 with TRBJ2-5; 8 nucleotides line up with TRBD1. Trimming removed 10 bases from V and 5 bases from J; junction bases left unmatched: 12. In germline, CDR1 is SNHLY, CDR2 FYNNEI. The length of the CDR3 is 14 residues. The CDR3 region has the DNA TGTGCCACCCAGGGGGCTCAGGGGCCGGAGACCCAGTACTTC. Residues: CATQGAQGPETQYF.

This clonotype was recorded at least ten times. The gene calls are TRBV6-1 and TRBJ2-7; 11 nucleotides agree with TRBD1. This CDR3 comprises 14 residues. Germline trimming cut 9 bases from V and 0 bases from J; bases unmatched to any gene: 4. Germline V gene sequence: CDR1 MNHNS, CDR2 SASEGT. The CDR3 region has the DNA TGTGCCAGTAGCGGGACAGGGGGCTCCTACGAGCAGTACTTC. It encodes CASSGTGGSYEQYF.

About this clonotype: A clone one base away is much larger, so this may be a read error. The chain is built from TRBV4-3 and TRBJ2-7; TRBD2 matches at 8 bases. The germline CDR1 and CDR2 sequences are LGHNA and YSLEER. The CDR3 totals 17 residues. CDR3 protein: CAISQELVGLAFYEQYF. DNA of the CDR3: TGCGCCATCAGCCAAGAGCTGGTCGGACTAGCCTTCTACGAGCAGTACTTC.

The rearrangement uses TRBV9 and TRBJ2-1, with 9 bases lining up with TRBD2. Germline CDR1 reads SGDLS; CDR2 reads YYNGEE. The CDR3 spans 18 residues. After removal of 3 bases from V and 5 bases from J, the junction contained 15 bases not matched to a gene. This CDR3 reads CASSAPGGGVAGDNEQFF. The CDR3 bases are TGTGCCAGCAGCGCCCCGGGCGGTGGGGTAGCGGGAGACAATGAGCAGTTCTTC.

Comments on this clonotype: Given a much more abundant clone one base away, this may be a read error. This rearrangement joins TRBV3-1 to TRBJ2-5, with 7 bases that match TRBD1. The J call may be mistaken, given a closer DNA end match to TRBJ2-1. The CDR3 spans 12 residues. CDR1 and CDR2 from the germline V gene are LGHDT and YNNKEL (reference sequence). CDR3 nucleotide sequence: TGTGCCAGCGGCCAGGGGGACCTTCGTCAGTTCTTC. Translating gives CASGQGDLRQFF.

This clonotype has only a few counts. The chain combines TRBV6-5 with TRBJ2-4; D unresolved. This CDR3 region has 11 residues. Germline V gene sequence: CDR1 MNHEY, CDR2 SVGAGI. V shed 2 bases and J shed 9 bases, with 5 bases lying between them. Here the CDR3 DNA reads TGTGCCAGCAGTTACCGGTCCATTCAGTACTTC. Translation: CASSYRSIQYF.

The table lists this clonotype with many counts. The chain has TRBV7-8 and TRBJ2-7; 8 bases line up with TRBD1. CDR1 and CDR2 (germline): SGHVS, FQNEAQ. Trimming at V came to 2 bases and at J to 3 bases, leaving 9 bases not matched to a gene. There are 16 residues in the CDR3. The CDR3 reads CASSLLSQGESYEQYF. In nucleotides, the CDR3 is TGTGCCAGCAGCTTATTGTCACAGGGGGAAAGCTACGAGCAGTACTTC.

Concerning this clonotype itself: A read error may explain this, as a much larger clone is one base away. J is TRBJ2-2 and V is TRBV6-1; no definite D call. Trimming shortened V by 5 bases and J by 4 bases, and 8 bases separated the two germline ends. Germline values: CDR1 MNHNS, CDR2 SASEGT. The CDR3 runs 13 residues. The CDR3 sequence: CASSRASTGELFF. CDR3 in DNA: TGTGCCAGCAGTAGGGCGAGCACCGGGGAGCTGTTTTTT.

Ten or more counts support this clonotype. J is TRBJ2-3 and V is TRBV7-2; D is uncertain. Germline CDR1 and CDR2: SGHTA and FQGNSA. The CDR3 sequence is 12 residues long. Trimming took off 3 bases at V and 4 bases at J, with 5 bases between the two ends. The CDR3 is CASSLWSDTQYF. CDR3 DNA: TGTGCCAGCAGCTTGTGGTCAGATACGCAGTATTTT.

This clonotype was seen many times. The chain links TRBV6-5 to TRBJ2-3; 7 nucleotides agree with TRBD2. Germline CDR1 reads MNHEY; CDR2 reads SVGAGI. The CDR3 runs 14 residues. V was clipped by 4 bases and J by 10 bases; unmatched bases: 11. The CDR3 reads CASSWGTTSSSQYF. CDR3 bases: TGTGCCAGCAGTTGGGGGACGACTAGCAGTTCGCAGTATTTT.

This clonotype has a count of ten or more. The V and J genes are TRBV3-1 and TRBJ1-1; D is perhaps TRBD1 (6 bases). Germline lookup yields CDR1 LGHDT and CDR2 YNNKEL (reference sequence). CDR3 length: 14 residues. V lost 2 bases to trimming and J lost 1 base, with 8 bases between them. CDR3 loop: CASSQLQGNTEAFF. CDR3 nucleotide sequence: TGTGCCAGCAGCCAACTACAGGGGAACACTGAAGCTTTCTTT.

This sequence joins TRBV19 and TRBJ2-7; 7 bases map to TRBD1. Germline loops: CDR1 LNHDA, CDR2 SQIVND (reference sequence). This CDR3 region has 15 residues. The V and J ends lost 2 bases and 3 bases, in that order; junction bases with no gene match: 7. The CDR3: CASSIPGTEFYEQYF. The CDR3 nucleotides are TGTGCCAGTAGTATACCCGGGACAGAATTCTACGAGCAGTACTTC.